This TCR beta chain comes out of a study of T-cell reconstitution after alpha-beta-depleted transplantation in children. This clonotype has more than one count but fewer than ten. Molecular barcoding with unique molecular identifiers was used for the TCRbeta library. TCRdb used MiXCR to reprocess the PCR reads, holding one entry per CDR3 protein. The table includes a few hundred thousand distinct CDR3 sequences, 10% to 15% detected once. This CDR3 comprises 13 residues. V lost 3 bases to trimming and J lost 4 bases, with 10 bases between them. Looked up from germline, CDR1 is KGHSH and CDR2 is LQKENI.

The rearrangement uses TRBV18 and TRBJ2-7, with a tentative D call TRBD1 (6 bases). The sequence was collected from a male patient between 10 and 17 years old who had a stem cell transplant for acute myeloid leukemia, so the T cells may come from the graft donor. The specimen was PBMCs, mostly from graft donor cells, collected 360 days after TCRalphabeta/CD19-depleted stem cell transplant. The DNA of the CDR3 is TGTGCCAGCTCACCCCCAGGGGAGTACGAGCAGTACTTC. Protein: CASSPPGEYEQYF.